This T cell receptor (beta chain) was recovered during a study of blood T cells in healthy people across ages. Study-level points and caveats: Among long-lived donors, naive CD4+ cells were more numerous and diversity higher than in aged donors. With age, beta diversity per million T cells declined roughly linearly, significantly by 40 to 50.

Then a second PCR, running roughly 7 to 11 cycles, was carried out with a sample-barcoded 5' primer and a J-beta primer mix. Sequencing recovered at least 2.5 million CDR3-containing paired-end reads from each sample. One entry per CDR3 protein, called by TCRdb with MiXCR from the 5' RACE reads. The sample contains some 1.5 million distinct CDR3 sequences, about 42% of which appear only once. The CDR3 consists of 16 residues. V was cut by 3 bases and J by 0 bases, with 14 bases left in between. This clonotype came up a few times. What it binds is not known. The sequencing sample was made of blood. This TCR derives from a woman between 18 and 29 years old in good health. The V call is TRBV12-3 or TRBV12-4, the J call TRBJ1-2; no clear D gene. The chain's CDR3 is CASSFQNTGANYGYTF. The CDR3 DNA follows: TGTGCCAGCAGTTTCCAAAACACCGGGGCTAACTATGGCTACACCTTC.